What follows are 31 T cell receptor beta chains derived from one specimen sequenced in a study of CD8 T cells in Susac syndrome. Reverse transcription of about 0.45 to 1 ug RNA was performed with random hexamers. TCRdb re-analysed the immunoSEQ multiplex PCR reads in MiXCR, keeping a single row per CDR3 protein. This sample has 150,000 to 200,000 distinct CDR3 sequences, with roughly 92% found just once. Sequenced input: CD4+ T cells from PBMCs. The receptors were sampled from a human donor with multiple sclerosis.

DNA for the CDR3: TGTGCCAGCTCCCTCGTGGGGGAGCAGTACTTC. Its translation: CASSLVGEQYF. V and J are TRBV18 and TRBJ2-7; unclear D gene. The ends were cut back, 6 bases at V and 7 bases at J, with 10 bases in the middle. The CDR3 has 11 amino acids. Germline V CDR1 and CDR2: KGHSH, LQKENI.

The chain employs TRBV11-2 and TRBJ2-7; D is unresolved. With 1 base removed from V and 2 bases from J, the gap between germline ends came to 12 bases. This CDR3 contains 15 residues. Germline CDR1 is SGHAT and CDR2 is FQNNGV. CDR3 coding DNA: TGTGCCAGCAGCTTAGGGGGAAAAGCGACCTACGAGCAGTACTTC. Translating it yields CASSLGGKATYEQYF. The full variable domain, with the rest looked up from reference TRBV11-2 and TRBJ2-7, is EAGVAQSPRYKIIEKRQSVAFWCNPISGHATLYWYQQILGQGPKLLIQFQNNGVVDDSQLPKDRFSAERLKGVDSTLKIQPAKLEDSAVYLCASSLGGKATYEQYFGPGTRLTVT.

The chain employs TRBV10-3 and TRBJ2-5, with D uncertain. The CDR3 runs 14 residues. Trimming stripped 5 bases from V and 0 bases from J, with 10 bases between. Germline V gene sequence: CDR1 ENHRY, CDR2 SYGVKD. The CDR3, as DNA: TGTGCCATCAGTCCATCAACGTACCAAGAGACCCAGTACTTC. Encoded protein: CAISPSTYQETQYF.

This rearrangement joins TRBV3-1 to TRBJ2-1, with D maybe TRBD2 (6 bases). The germline V and J ends were trimmed by 0 bases and 1 base, with 7 bases remaining between them. CDR1 and CDR2 from the germline V gene are LGHDT and YNNKEL (reference sequence). The length of the CDR3 is 15 residues. The CDR3 nucleotides are TGTGCCAGCAGCCAAGATAGCGGTTCCTACAATGAGCAGTTCTTC. Its protein product is CASSQDSGSYNEQFF.

The rearrangement uses TRBV30 and TRBJ1-3; D is undetermined. Germline loops: CDR1 GTSNPN, CDR2 SVGIG (reference sequence). V shed 3 bases and J shed 1 base, with 16 bases lying between them. The CDR3 loop spans 16 amino acids. The CDR3 region has the DNA TGTGCCTGGAGCCTTCGTCGGTTGAAGTCTGGAAACACCATATATTTT. Residues: CAWSLRRLKSGNTIYF.

This chain uses TRBV21-1 with TRBJ2-2; TRBD1 is the table's D call, not checked against the DNA. TRBV21-1 is designated a pseudogene. This CDR3 is built from 14 residues. CDR3 sequence (DNA): TGTGCCAGCACGACAGGGGCGGACACCGGGGAGCTGTTTTTT. Translation gives CASTTGADTGELFF.

The CDR3 bases are TGTGCCAGTAGTATTATGACAGGGAAGGTCAATCAGCCCCAGCATTTT. This sequence encodes CASSIMTGKVNQPQHF. This rearrangement joins TRBV19 to TRBJ1-5; 7 nucleotides match TRBD1. J gave up 3 bases and V 3 bases, and 8 bases lay outside the gene matches. Germline CDR1 LNHDA, CDR2 SQIVND (reference sequence). This CDR3 region has 16 residues.

The V call is TRBV7-9, the J call TRBJ2-1; 8 bases align to TRBD2. Germline CDR1 is SEHNR and CDR2 is FQNEAQ (reference sequence). The CDR3 consists of 15 residues. J gave up 5 bases and V 3 bases, and 6 bases lay outside the gene matches. In nucleotides, the CDR3 is TGTGCCAGCAGCTTTTTCGGGGGGGCCCACAATGAGCAGTTCTTC. Protein sequence: CASSFFGGAHNEQFF.

The chain couples TRBV18 to TRBJ2-7; TRBD2 matches at 11 bases. V was clipped by 3 bases and J by 3 bases; unmatched bases: 13. Germline V gives CDR1 KGHSH, CDR2 LQKENI. The CDR3 totals 18 residues. The CDR3 here is CASSPSGTSGPRDYEQYF. CDR3 bases: TGTGCCAGCTCACCCTCCGGGACTAGCGGCCCTCGGGACTACGAGCAGTACTTC.

This chain uses TRBV29-1 with TRBJ2-7, with TRBD2 matching over 12 bases. With 5 bases clipped from V and 0 bases from J, the junction kept 5 bases outside the gene matches. Germline CDR1 and CDR2: SQVTM and ANQGSEA. The CDR3 covers 15 residues. The CDR3 here is CSVPTSGRSSYEQYF. DNA for the CDR3: TGCAGCGTTCCTACTAGCGGGAGGAGCTCCTACGAGCAGTACTTC.

The chain combines TRBV7-9 with TRBJ1-1; D might be TRBD1 (5 bases). Germline assignment: CDR1 SEHNR and CDR2 FQNEAQ (reference sequence). The CDR3 has 13 amino acids. V lost 11 bases and J 0 bases, leaving 13 bases between the germline ends. The DNA of the CDR3 is TGTGCCGAAGACAGTTCTATGAACACTGAAGCTTTCTTT. Its translation: CAEDSSMNTEAFF.

The chain carries TRBV18 and TRBJ2-3, with 9 positions matching TRBD2. Trimming took 5 bases from V and 3 from J; bases not matched to a gene: 6. This CDR3 has 15 residues. From germline, CDR1 is KGHSH and CDR2 LQKENI. The CDR3 nucleotides are TGTGCCAGCTCATATAGCGGGGGACGTACAGATACGCAGTATTTT. Its translation: CASSYSGGRTDTQYF.

This chain links TRBV27 with TRBJ2-7; no clear D. Germline CDR1 and CDR2: MNHEY and SMNVEV (reference sequence). Trimming shortened V by 6 bases and J by 2 bases, and 14 bases separated the two germline ends. CDR3 size: 14 residues. The CDR3 spells CASRTFGGTYEQYF. The CDR3 DNA follows: TGTGCCAGCAGGACCTTTGGCGGAACCTACGAGCAGTACTTC.

This clonotype has only a few counts. The chain is built from TRBV18 and TRBJ1-5; no definite D call. Germline CDR1 and CDR2: KGHSH and LQKENI. With 4 bases removed from V and 2 bases from J, the gap between germline ends came to 9 bases. The CDR3 covers 14 residues. The CDR3 DNA reads as TGTGCCAGCTCACTTAGCGGTCGCAATCAGCCCCAGCATTTT. Residues: CASSLSGRNQPQHF.

The chain links TRBV28 to TRBJ2-7, with D possibly matching TRBD1 (6 bases). Germline-derived CDR1 and CDR2 are MDHEN and SYDVKM. CDR3 size: 13 residues. Trimming shortened V by 7 bases and J by 12 bases, and 22 bases separated the two germline ends. CDR3 DNA sequence: TGTGCCAGCACCGAATCCGGGACACGGATTCGGTACTTC. Its protein product is CASTESGTRIRYF. The whole variable domain, filled in from reference TRBV28 and TRBJ2-7, reads DVKVTQSSRYLVKRTGEKVFLECVQDMDHENMFWYRQDPGLGLRLIYFSYDVKMKEKGDIPEGYSVSREKKERFSLILESASTNQTSMYLCASTESGTRIRYFGPGTRLTVT.

This chain uses TRBV5-4 with TRBJ1-6; 7 bases align to TRBD1. This CDR3 region has 13 residues. J lost 14 bases, V lost 4 bases, and 9 bases had no gene match. Per the germline V gene, CDR1 is SGHNT and CDR2 is YYREEE (reference sequence). The CDR3 DNA is TGTGCCAGCAGCCGGGACAGTCGACTCTCCCTCCACTTT. Translated: CASSRDSRLSLHF.

This chain links TRBV9 with TRBJ2-1; 9 nucleotides line up with TRBD2. The CDR3 has 16 residues. In germline, CDR1 is SGDLS, CDR2 YYNGEE. Trimming took 2 bases from V and 8 from J; bases not matched to a gene: 11. The CDR3 loop is CASSVLFSGSVYEQFF. The CDR3, as DNA: TGTGCCAGCAGCGTTCTGTTTAGCGGGAGTGTTTATGAGCAGTTCTTC.

The J gene is TRBJ2-7, the V gene TRBV18; D is unresolved. V dropped 4 bases and J dropped 1 base, with 14 bases sitting between them. CDR3 length: 15 amino acids. From germline, CDR1 is KGHSH and CDR2 LQKENI. CDR3 coding DNA: TGTGCCAGCTCACTCACTGTCTGGGGATCCTACGAGCAGTACTTC. This sequence encodes CASSLTVWGSYEQYF.

This chain links TRBV5-4 with TRBJ2-3; TRBD2 aligns across 12 bases. Germline V gives CDR1 SGHNT, CDR2 YYREEE (reference sequence). The V and J ends lost 2 bases and 3 bases, in that order; junction bases with no gene match: 7. The CDR3 has 17 amino acids. CDR3 in amino acids: CASSLKLAGGSTDTQYF. Here the CDR3 DNA reads TGTGCCAGCAGCTTAAAACTAGCGGGGGGTAGTACAGATACGCAGTATTTT.

The V gene is TRBV7-9, the J gene TRBJ1-1, with a possible D match to TRBD1 (5 bases). Germline assignment: CDR1 SEHNR and CDR2 FQNEAQ (reference sequence). The CDR3 sequence is 14 residues long. Trimming stripped 5 bases from V and 5 bases from J, with 15 bases between. The CDR3 spells CASSPQGRVTEAFF. The CDR3 DNA follows: TGTGCCAGCAGCCCGCAGGGACGGGTGACTGAAGCTTTCTTT.

The chain joins TRBV12-3 or TRBV12-4 to TRBJ2-3; 11 nucleotides align to TRBD2. The CDR3 is 12 residues long. The junction had 3 bases not matched to a gene; V was cut back by 7 bases and J by 9 bases. CDR3 in DNA: TGTGCCAGCACCTCTAGCGGGAGGACGCAGTATTTT. Protein sequence: CASTSSGRTQYF.

This clonotype showed up just a few times. The junction differs from germline at one of its ends, possibly a read error. The V call is TRBV7-7, the J call TRBJ2-5; possible D gene TRBD1, 5 bases. CDR1 is SSHAT and CDR2 is FNYEAQ in the germline V gene (reference sequence). There are 13 residues in the CDR3. For the CDR3, the DNA is TGTGCTAGCAGCTTAGGCCAGGGCGAGACCCAGTACTTC. Its protein is CASSLGQGETQYF.

This rearrangement joins TRBV6-6 to TRBJ2-5; tentative D call: TRBD1 (6 bases). Looked up from germline, CDR1 is MNHNY and CDR2 is SVGAGI (reference sequence). With 5 bases removed from V and 1 base from J, the gap between germline ends came to 14 bases. This CDR3 has 15 residues. CDR3 DNA sequence: TGTGCCAGCAGTCTATCCAGGGGAGTCCAAGAGACCCAGTACTTC. As protein: CASSLSRGVQETQYF.

This rearrangement joins TRBV19 to TRBJ1-2; D possibly corresponds to TRBD1 (6 bases). The CDR3 extends over 12 amino acids. V lost 6 bases and J 4 bases, leaving 9 bases between the germline ends. The germline gives CDR1 LNHDA, CDR2 SQIVND (reference sequence). In DNA form, the CDR3 reads TGTGCCAGTAGACAGGGTTCCTATGGCTACACCTTC. Translating it yields CASRQGSYGYTF.

The chain recombines TRBV28 with TRBJ2-5, with TRBD2 as a possible D gene (6 bases). Germline V CDR1 and CDR2: MDHEN, SYDVKM. Trimming removed 3 bases from V and 5 bases from J, with 13 bases in between. This CDR3 region has 14 residues. For the CDR3, the DNA is TGTGCCAGCAGTTTTCGGCCCCGGGGGGAGACCCAGTACTTC. This translates into CASSFRPRGETQYF. The full variable domain, in which reference TRBV28 and TRBJ2-5 provide the parts outside the CDR3, is DVKVTQSSRYLVKRTGEKVFLECVQDMDHENMFWYRQDPGLGLRLIYFSYDVKMKEKGDIPEGYSVSREKKERFSLILESASTNQTSMYLCASSFRPRGETQYFGPGTRLLVL.

V is TRBV5-1 and J is TRBJ1-6, with D possibly TRBD1 on 6 matching bases. CDR1 and CDR2 (germline): SGHRS, YFSETQ. Trimming took off 4 bases at V and 4 bases at J, with 12 bases between the two ends. This CDR3 contains 15 residues. CDR3 nucleotides: TGCGCCAGCAGCGAGGGGGGGCGGTATAATTCACCCCTCCACTTT. Protein product: CASSEGGRYNSPLHF. Using reference TRBV5-1 and TRBJ1-6 for the parts outside the CDR3, the full variable domain is KAGVTQTPRYLIKTRGQQVTLSCSPISGHRSVSWYQQTPGQGLQFLFEYFSETQRNKGNFPGRFSGRQFSNSRSEMNVSTLELGDSALYLCASSEGGRYNSPLHFGNGTRLTVT.

The V and J genes are TRBV24-1 and TRBJ1-1; a possible D gene is TRBD1 (6 bases). V dropped 3 bases and J dropped 4 bases, with 14 bases sitting between them. Germline V gene lookup returns CDR1 KGHDR and CDR2 SFDVKD. The CDR3 consists of 15 residues. The CDR3 DNA reads TGTGCCACCAGTGATACATCCAGGGGTGCCACTGAAGCTTTCTTT. Its translation: CATSDTSRGATEAFF.

The chain has TRBV12-3 or TRBV12-4 and TRBJ2-7; 8 bases fit TRBD1. V lost 4 bases to trimming and J lost 6 bases; unmatched junction nucleotides: 8. The CDR3 is 14 amino acids. The DNA for the CDR3 is TGTGCCAGCAGTTCGAGACAGGGGTTTGGCGAGCAGTACTTC. It encodes CASSSRQGFGEQYF.

This clonotype came up once. V is TRBV4-2 and J is TRBJ1-6; no clear D gene. Trimming took 4 bases from V and 9 from J, leaving 16 bases between them. There are 15 residues in the CDR3. Germline V CDR1 and CDR2: LGHNA, YNFKEQ. The CDR3 sequence: CASSPLHGFGSPLHF. The CDR3, as DNA: TGTGCCAGCAGCCCGCTCCATGGATTTGGTTCACCCCTCCACTTT.

The V call is TRBV30, the J call TRBJ2-5; the match to TRBD2 covers 8 bases. The CDR3 runs to 15 residues. Germline V gene sequence: CDR1 GTSNPN, CDR2 SVGIG (reference sequence). V lost 1 base to trimming and J lost 5 bases; unmatched junction nucleotides: 9. CDR3 DNA sequence: TGTGCCTGGAGTGCGATCGGGAGGGCCGTGGAGACCCAGTACTTC. Its protein is CAWSAIGRAVETQYF.

V gene TRBV5-1 combines with J gene TRBJ2-6; no clear D. The CDR3 has 13 amino acids. V lost 2 bases and J 4 bases, leaving 4 bases between the germline ends. Germline values: CDR1 SGHRS, CDR2 YFSETQ. CDR3 nucleotide sequence: TGCGCCAGCAGCTTCGAGGGGGCCAACGTCCTGACTTTC. It is translated as CASSFEGANVLTF.